The T cell receptor beta chain under discussion was sequenced for a study of shared clonotypes between healthy human individuals. Study details: The study used three CD4 naive, three CD4 memory, two CD8 naive and one CD8 memory plate per donor.

Germline lookup yields CDR1 MDHEN and CDR2 SYDVKM. Trimming pared 3 bases from V and 1 base from J, leaving 4 bases between. The CDR3 totals 13 residues. Assay execution took place at the deep level. Libraries were prepared by immunoSEQ multiplex PCR; TCRdb keeps only in-frame clonotypes and omits some of them. This sample has around 2.5 million clones; approximately 93% occur once, and the top ten carry 0.36%. Study findings and constraints: Investigators expected sequencing depth to affect clonotype sharing among donors. Estimated clonotype richness was generally higher in naive than memory subsets.

Regarding this clone: Its antigen is still unknown.

The J gene is TRBJ1-5, the V gene TRBV28, with D unresolved. Sequencing used naive CD4+ T cells from PBMCs. Subset here: CD45RA+ positively selected. The clonotype was recovered from a man younger than 35 in good health. Some clones in this sample may be carry-over from other donors' samples. CDR3 in amino acids: CASSFWSNQPQHF. In DNA, the CDR3 is TGTGCCAGCAGTTTCTGGAGCAATCAGCCCCAGCATTTT.